This is a list of T cell receptor beta chains from one sample in a study of human T cells and chemical hapten exposure. TCRdb fed the RACE reads into MiXCR, producing one record per CDR3 protein. Of about 64,000 distinct CDR3 sequences detected, roughly 9.6% appear once; the ten largest clones hold about 2.5%. Sequencing was performed on whole blood, taken in connection with sensitization to the hapten diphenylcyclopropenone (DPC). The receptors shown here come from a woman aged 25 to 39 with alopecia areata. Some clones in this sample may be carry-over from other donors' samples. The CDR3 runs from the conserved cysteine through the conserved F or W. Each record gives: D gene, V gene, clone size, CDR3 length, J gene, CDR3 DNA, CDR3 protein. D genes are given only for firm matches. Clone size appears in some rows only: once, few, many, or a class for an expanded clone.

>NA|TRBV7-9|few|14|TRBJ2-3
TGTGCCAGCAGCTTGGGGGCCTTCACAGATACGCAGTATTTT
CASSLGAFTDTQYF
>TRBD2|TRBV7-2|few|20|TRBJ2-3
TGTGCCAGCAGCTTAGAACCAGGGACTAGCGGGAGGGCCCGATCCGATACGCAGTATTTT
CASSLEPGTSGRARSDTQYF
>NA|TRBV3-1|few|15|TRBJ2-3
TGTGCCAGCAGCCAAGAAGGCAGGGTTCAAGATACGCAGTATTTT
CASSQEGRVQDTQYF
>TRBD1|TRBV28|few|18|TRBJ2-4
TGTGCCAGCAGTTTACATTTTGTAGTAAGACAGGGCAAAAACATTCAGTACTTC
CASSLHFVVRQGKNIQYF
>TRBD2|TRBV19|NA|15|TRBJ2-3
TGTGCCAGTAGTATGTATGTAGCGGGAGGAGATACGCAGTATTTT
CASSMYVAGGDTQYF
>NA|TRBV2|few|13|TRBJ1-5
TGTGCCAGCAACGGAGCTGGCAATCAGCCCCAGCATTTT
CASNGAGNQPQHF
>NA|TRBV28|few|15|TRBJ1-1
TGTGCCAGCAGTTTATATCGACCCTTGAACACTGAAGCTTTCTTT
CASSLYRPLNTEAFF
>NA|TRBV29-1|many|11|TRBJ1-2
TGCAGCGTTGGGGGGCTCGAGGGCTACACCTTC
CSVGGLEGYTF
>TRBD1|TRBV6-2/TRBV6-3|many|16|TRBJ1-5
TGTGCCAGCAGTTACTTGGACAGGGGAAGCAATCAGCCCCAGCATTTT
CASSYLDRGSNQPQHF
>NA|TRBV5-6|many|13|TRBJ2-7
TGTGCCAGCAGCTTGGACCGCTCCTACGAGCAGTACTTC
CASSLDRSYEQYF
>NA|TRBV20-1|few|13|TRBJ2-2
TGCAGTGCCCCGGGAGCACCCACCGGGGAGCTGTTTTTT
CSAPGAPTGELFF
>NA|TRBV28|few|14|TRBJ2-7
TGTGCCAGCAGTAGGGTTGACAGATCCTACGAGCAGTACTTC
CASSRVDRSYEQYF
>NA|TRBV27|many|13|TRBJ1-2
TGTGCCAGCAGTTTGTTCAGGGGTGTAGGCTACACCTTC
CASSLFRGVGYTF
>TRBD2|TRBV7-9|NA|17|TRBJ2-5
TGTGCCAGCAGCTTAACGTCTAGCGGGAGAGAAAGGGAGACCCAGTACTTC
CASSLTSSGRERETQYF
>NA|TRBV7-9|few|15|TRBJ1-1
TGTGCCAGCAGCTTAGCGTCGGTAACGAACACTGAAGCTTTCTTT
CASSLASVTNTEAFF
>TRBD1|TRBV19|many|18|TRBJ1-5
TGTGCCAGTAGTATGGGGGACAGGGGCAAGTATGGCAATCAGCCCCAGCATTTT
CASSMGDRGKYGNQPQHF
>NA|TRBV7-9|NA|12|TRBJ1-6
TGTGCCAGCAGCTTAGCTGGGTCTGCCCTCCACTTT
CASSLAGSALHF
>TRBD1|TRBV12-3/TRBV12-4|NA|16|TRBJ2-5
TGTGCCAGCAGCTCCCTGGACAGGGGTCACCAAGAGACCCAGTACTTC
CASSSLDRGHQETQYF
>NA|TRBV4-3|many|13|TRBJ1-1
TGCGCCAGCAGCCAAAGGGAGTACACTGAAGCTTTCTTT
CASSQREYTEAFF
>NA|TRBV30|many|13|TRBJ1-6
TGTGCCTGGAGATCCTTCCAGGATTCACCCCTCCACTTT
CAWRSFQDSPLHF
>TRBD2|TRBV3-1|few|15|TRBJ2-3
TGTGCCAGCAGCCAAGCGGGAGGGCCAAAAGATACGCAGTATTTT
CASSQAGGPKDTQYF